The subject of this entry is one T cell receptor beta chain. The germline V gene has CDR1 GTSNPN and CDR2 SVGIG (reference sequence). There are 13 residues in the CDR3. Trimming shortened V by 0 bases and J by 9 bases, and 12 bases separated the two germline ends. The Seattle site enrolled patients during active infection and followed them longitudinally. As processed by the authors: Reference gene primers were amplified, and this amplification served to estimate nucleated cell counts. Method: immunoSEQ multiplex PCR; TCRdb's copy keeps in-frame clones and lacks some. That table furnishes V, J and clone size, whereas the DNA furnished D and trimming. The sample has around 230,000 clones, 85% seen once. The data stem from a study of blood T cell repertoires in COVID-19. At the level of the study: COVID-19 samples from acute and convalescent phases originated in the United States, Italy and Spain. PBMCs, B-cell-depleted T cells, or T cells were the source of the cDNA or gDNA that made up the material.

The chain employs TRBV30 and TRBJ2-4; D perhaps matches TRBD2 (6 bases). The sample was peripheral blood. The TCR comes from a man aged 50 to 59 with COVID-19, enrolled during active disease. The CDR3 nucleotides are TGTGCCTGGAGTGTACGCGGGAAGGCCATTCAGTACTTC. Translation gives CAWSVRGKAIQYF.